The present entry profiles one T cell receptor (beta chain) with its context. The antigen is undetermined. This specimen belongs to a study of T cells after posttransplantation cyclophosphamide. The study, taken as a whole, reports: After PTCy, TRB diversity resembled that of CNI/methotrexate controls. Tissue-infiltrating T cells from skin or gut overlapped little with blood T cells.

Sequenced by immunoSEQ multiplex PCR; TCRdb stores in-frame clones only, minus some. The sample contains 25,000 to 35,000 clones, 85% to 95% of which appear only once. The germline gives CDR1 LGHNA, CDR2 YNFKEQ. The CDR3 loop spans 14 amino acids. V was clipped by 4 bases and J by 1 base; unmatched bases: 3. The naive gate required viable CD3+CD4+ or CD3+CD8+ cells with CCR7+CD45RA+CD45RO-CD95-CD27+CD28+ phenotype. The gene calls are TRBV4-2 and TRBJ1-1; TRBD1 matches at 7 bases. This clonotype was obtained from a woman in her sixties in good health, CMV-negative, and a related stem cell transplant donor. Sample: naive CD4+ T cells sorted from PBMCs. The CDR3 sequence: CASSPGTANTEAFF. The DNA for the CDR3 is TGTGCCAGCAGCCCCGGGACAGCGAACACTGAAGCTTTCTTT.